This TCR beta chain was sequenced in a study of spatial heterogeneity in lung cancer. The CDR3 is 13 residues long. Trimming cost V 6 bases and J 6 bases, with 18 bases left between them. CDR1 is DFQATT and CDR2 is SNEGSKA in the germline V gene (reference sequence). TCRdb re-called the 5' RACE reads with MiXCR, one entry per CDR3 protein. This table holds some 100,000 distinct CDR3 sequences, 9.5% to 15% found once. Stated time point: sample taken at primary tumor resection. Only a few counts were recorded for this clonotype. V gene TRBV20-1 combines with J gene TRBJ2-7, with D unclear. This receptor was obtained from a male donor with early-stage non-small cell lung cancer. The sequencing used PBMCs, collected at surgery. CDR3 DNA sequence: TGCAGTGCAGAGCCGTTAGGAAAGGGCGAGCAGTACTTC. Residues: CSAEPLGKGEQYF.